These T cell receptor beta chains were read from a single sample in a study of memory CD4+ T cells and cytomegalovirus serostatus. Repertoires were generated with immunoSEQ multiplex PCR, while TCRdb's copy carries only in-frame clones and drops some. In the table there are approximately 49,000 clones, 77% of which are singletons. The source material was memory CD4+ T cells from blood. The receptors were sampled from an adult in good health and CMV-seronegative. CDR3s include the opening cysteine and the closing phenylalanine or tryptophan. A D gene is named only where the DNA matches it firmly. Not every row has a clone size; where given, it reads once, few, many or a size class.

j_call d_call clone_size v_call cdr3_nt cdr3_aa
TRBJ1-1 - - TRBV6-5 TGTGCCAGCAGCCGCGGACAGCATGAAGCTTTCTTT CASSRGQHEAFF
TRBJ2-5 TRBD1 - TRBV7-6 TGTGCCAGCAGCTTAGTCGACAGGGGTGAGACCCAGTACTTC CASSLVDRGETQYF
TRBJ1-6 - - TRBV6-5 TGTGCCAGTCTCCGACAGTTGAACGATAATTCACCCCTCCACTTT CASLRQLNDNSPLHF
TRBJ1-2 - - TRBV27 TGTGCCAGCAGTTTAGAGGGCCCTTCCTATGGCTACACCTTC CASSLEGPSYGYTF
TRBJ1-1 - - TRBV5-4 TGTGCCAGCAGCTTGATGATTGGGGGAAATTGGAACACTGAAGCTTTCTTT CASSLMIGGNWNTEAFF
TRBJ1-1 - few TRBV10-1 TGCGCCAGCTGCCTGGGCACTGAAGCTTTCTTT CASCLGTEAFF
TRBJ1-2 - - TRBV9 TGTGCCAGCAGCCGGGCAGGTGGCTACACCTTC CASSRAGGYTF
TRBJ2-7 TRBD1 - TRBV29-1 TGCAGCGTTCGCTCTGGGACAGGGCTGCGGGAGCAGTACTTC CSVRSGTGLREQYF
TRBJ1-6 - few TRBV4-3 TGCGCCAGCAGCCAAGATACGTCCCCGGATTCACCCCTCCACTTT CASSQDTSPDSPLHF
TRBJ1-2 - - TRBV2 TGTGCCAGCAGGAATGAGGGAGGGAACTATGGCTACACCTTC CASRNEGGNYGYTF
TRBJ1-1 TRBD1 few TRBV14 TGTGCCAGCAGCCTCGTTCCAGGGGGCGGTGGGGCGGGCACTGAAGCTTTCTTT CASSLVPGGGGAGTEAFF
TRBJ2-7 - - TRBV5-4 TGTGCCAGCAGCGGTAACTACGAGCAGTACTTC CASSGNYEQYF
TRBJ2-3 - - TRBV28 TGTGCCAGCAGTCCAGGGGGGATCACAGATACGCAGTATTTT CASSPGGITDTQYF
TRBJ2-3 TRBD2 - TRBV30 TGTGCCCGGAGCGCTAGCGGGGCTAGAGATACGCAGTATTTT CARSASGARDTQYF
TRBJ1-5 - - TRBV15 TGTGCCACCAGCCCCAACGGGGACCCTAGCAATCAGCCCCAGCATTTT CATSPNGDPSNQPQHF
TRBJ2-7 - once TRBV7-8 TGTGCCAGCAGCTCGGACAGTTTTGGCGAGCAGTACTTC CASSSDSFGEQYF
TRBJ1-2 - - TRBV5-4 TGTGCCAGCAGCGGCATCGGGGGTTTTAACTATGGCTACACCTTC CASSGIGGFNYGYTF
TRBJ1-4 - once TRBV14 TGTGCCAGCAGCATAGGGGGGGACCCTAATGAAAAACTGTTTTTT CASSIGGDPNEKLFF
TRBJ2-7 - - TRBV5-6 TGTGCCAGCAGCGGGGACTGGAGGGGCGTCCCCTACGAGCAGTACTTC CASSGDWRGVPYEQYF
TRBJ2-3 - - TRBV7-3 TGTGCCAGCAGCTTCAACCCCGGAGATACGCAGTATTTT CASSFNPGDTQYF
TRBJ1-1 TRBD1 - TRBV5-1 TGCGCCAGCACGCGTGGGGGACAGGGAGGGGAAAGAAGCACTGAAGCTTTCTTT CASTRGGQGGERSTEAFF
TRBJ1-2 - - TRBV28 TGTGCCAGCAGTTCACTTGGACCCCGAAGGTATGGCTACACCTTC CASSSLGPRRYGYTF
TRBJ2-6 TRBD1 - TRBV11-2 TGTGCCAGCAGCCTACCGGGACAGGGGTCCTCTGGGGCCAACGTCCTGACTTTC CASSLPGQGSSGANVLTF
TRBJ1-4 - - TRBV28 TGTGCCAGCAGTCAACGCAATGAAAAACTGTTTTTT CASSQRNEKLFF
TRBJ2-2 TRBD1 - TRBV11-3 TGTGCCAGCCGGCAACAGGGGGCCGACACCGGGGAGCTGTTTTTT CASRQQGADTGELFF
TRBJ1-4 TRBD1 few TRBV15 TGTGCCACCAGCAGGACCGGGACAGGAAATGAAAAACTGTTTTTT CATSRTGTGNEKLFF
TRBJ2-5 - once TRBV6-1 TGTGCCAGCAGTGAAGCGGATAGGAAAGAGACCCAGTACTTC CASSEADRKETQYF
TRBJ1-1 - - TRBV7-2 TGTGCCAGCAGCTTAGAGATCAGTACTGAAGCTTTCTTT CASSLEISTEAFF
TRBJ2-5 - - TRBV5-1 TGCGCCAGCAGCCCTCTCGGTGGGGGGGAGACCCAGTACTTC CASSPLGGGETQYF
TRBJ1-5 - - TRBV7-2 TGTGCCAGCAGCTTACAGAGTAGCAATCAGCCCCAGCATTTT CASSLQSSNQPQHF
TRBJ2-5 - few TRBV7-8 TGTGCCAGCAGCTTGATCGCAGAGACCCAGTACTTC CASSLIAETQYF
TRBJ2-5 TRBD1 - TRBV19 TGTGCCAGTAGACCTGGACAGGGGGCTTCGGAGACCCAGTACTTC CASRPGQGASETQYF
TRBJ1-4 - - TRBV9 TGTGCCAGCAGCCCTCCCCGGGGGGAAAAACTGTTTTTT CASSPPRGEKLFF
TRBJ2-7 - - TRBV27 TGTGCCAGCAGCTCAGGGAACTCCTACGAGCAGTACTTC CASSSGNSYEQYF
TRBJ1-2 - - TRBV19 TGTGCCAGTAGTATTGGATGGGACTATGGCTACACCTTC CASSIGWDYGYTF
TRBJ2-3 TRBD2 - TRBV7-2 TGTGCCAGCAGCTTAGTCGGGGGGGCCATGGATACGCAGTATTTT CASSLVGGAMDTQYF
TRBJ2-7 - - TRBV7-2 TGTGCCAGCAGCGCCCTCCCGATCAACGAGCAGTACTTC CASSALPINEQYF
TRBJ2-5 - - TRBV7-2 TGTGCCAGCAGCTTAAAACTAGCTAGCGAGACCCAGTACTTC CASSLKLASETQYF
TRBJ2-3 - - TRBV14 TGTGCCAGCAGCCAAGGGCGGGGAGGCACAGATACGCAGTATTTT CASSQGRGGTDTQYF
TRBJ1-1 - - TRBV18 TGTGCCAGCTCACCAACTACAGGTAACACTGAAGCTTTCTTT CASSPTTGNTEAFF
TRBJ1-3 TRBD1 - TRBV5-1 TGCGCCAGCAGCTTGACAGGGGACTCTGGAAACACCATATATTTT CASSLTGDSGNTIYF
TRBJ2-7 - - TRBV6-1 TGTGCCAGCAGTGCCCGCGGGACAGTCTCCTACGAGCAGTACTTC CASSARGTVSYEQYF
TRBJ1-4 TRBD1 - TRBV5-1 TGCGCCAGCAGCTCAGCGCCGGGACAGGGGGATGAAAAACTGTTTTTT CASSSAPGQGDEKLFF
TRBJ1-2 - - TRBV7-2 TGTGCCAGCAGCTTAGGGGCAGAAGGGGGCTACACCTTC CASSLGAEGGYTF
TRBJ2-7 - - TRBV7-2 TGTGCCAGCAGCTTAGTAGAAGAGCAGTACTTC CASSLVEEQYF
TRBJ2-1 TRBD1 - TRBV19 TGTGCCAGTACCCCCGGGACAGGACAAAACCTACGCTACAATGAGCAGTTCTTC CASTPGTGQNLRYNEQFF
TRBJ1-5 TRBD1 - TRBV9 TGTGCCAGCAGCGTAGGACAGGGCACTCAGCCCCAGCATTTT CASSVGQGTQPQHF
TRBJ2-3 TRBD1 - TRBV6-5 TGTGCCAGCAGACAGACAGGGAAAACAGATACGCAGTATTTT CASRQTGKTDTQYF
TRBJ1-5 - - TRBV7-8 TGTGCCAGCAGTCGCAACCACCAGTTCAATAGCAATCAGCCCCAGCATTTT CASSRNHQFNSNQPQHF
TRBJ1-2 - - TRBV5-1 TGCGCCAGCAGCTTGGGGTCCGACTATGGCTACACCTTC CASSLGSDYGYTF
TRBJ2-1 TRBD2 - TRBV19 TGTGCCAGTAGTCTTGGCGGGGGGCCAGGTGAGCAGTTCTTC CASSLGGGPGEQFF
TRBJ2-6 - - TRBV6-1 TGTGCCAGCAGCAAGAGGGGATCTGGGGCCAACGTCCTGACTTTC CASSKRGSGANVLTF
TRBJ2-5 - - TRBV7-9 TGTGCCAGCAGCCTGGGGCGGACGAAGGAGACCCAGTACTTC CASSLGRTKETQYF
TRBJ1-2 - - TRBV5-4 TGTGCCAGCAGCTTGGGAGTAATGACACCTTCCAACTATGGCTACACCTTC CASSLGVMTPSNYGYTF
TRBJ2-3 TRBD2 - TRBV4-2 TGTGCCAGCAGCCCCCGGACTAGCGGCGGCCCCACAGATACGCAGTATTTT CASSPRTSGGPTDTQYF